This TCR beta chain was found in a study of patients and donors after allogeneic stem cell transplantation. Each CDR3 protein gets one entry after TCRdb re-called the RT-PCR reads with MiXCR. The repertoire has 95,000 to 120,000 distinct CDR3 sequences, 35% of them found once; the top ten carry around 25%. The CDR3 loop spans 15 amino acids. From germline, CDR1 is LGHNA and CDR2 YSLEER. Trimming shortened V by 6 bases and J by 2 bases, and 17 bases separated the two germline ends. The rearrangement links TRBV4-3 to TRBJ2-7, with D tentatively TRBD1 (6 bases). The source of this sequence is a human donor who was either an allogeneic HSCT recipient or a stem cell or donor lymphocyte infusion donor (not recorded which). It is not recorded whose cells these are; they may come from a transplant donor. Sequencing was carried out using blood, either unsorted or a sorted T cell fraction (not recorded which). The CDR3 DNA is TGCGCCAGCAGTCGTACAGGGAGCGGCACCTACGAGCAGTACTTC. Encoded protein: CASSRTGSGTYEQYF.